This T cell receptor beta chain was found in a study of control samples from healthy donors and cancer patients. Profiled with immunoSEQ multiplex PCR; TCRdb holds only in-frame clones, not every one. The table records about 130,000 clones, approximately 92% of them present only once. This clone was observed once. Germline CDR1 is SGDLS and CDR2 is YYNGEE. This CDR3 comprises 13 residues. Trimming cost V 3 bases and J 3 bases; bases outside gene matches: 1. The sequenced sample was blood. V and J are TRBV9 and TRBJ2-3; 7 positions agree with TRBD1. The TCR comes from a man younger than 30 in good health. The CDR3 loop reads CASSAQGTDTQYF. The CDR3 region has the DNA TGTGCCAGCAGCGCACAGGGGACAGATACGCAGTATTTT.